Following are 27 T cell receptor beta chains from one sample sequenced in a study of a mutant IDH1 vaccine in newly diagnosed glioma. Sample time point: week 35, safety follow-up. Topical imiquimod accompanied each vaccine dose, which consisted of 300 ug of mutant IDH1 20-mer peptide. Which antigens these TCRs recognize remains unknown. TCRdb's copy holds only in-frame clones and misses some; the assay was immunoSEQ multiplex PCR. The sample consists of about 58,000 clones, roughly 76% of them appearing once. Sequenced material: PBMCs, taken from a glioma patient whose treatment included an IDH1 peptide vaccine. The receptors shown here come from a man aged 35-49 years with glioma.

V and J are TRBV5-6 and TRBJ2-3; tentatively, D is TRBD2 (5 bases). Germline CDR1 is SGHDT and CDR2 is YYEEEE. This CDR3 spans 14 amino acids. V dropped 4 bases and J dropped 5 bases, with 14 bases sitting between them. CDR3: CASSGSDKEDTQYF. As DNA, the CDR3 is TGTGCCAGCAGCGGGAGTGATAAAGAAGATACGCAGTATTTT.

Only one count was recorded for this clone. The chain joins TRBV19 to TRBJ2-3; 7 bases map to TRBD1. This CDR3 region has 16 residues. Trimming at V came to 6 bases and at J to 0 bases, leaving 9 bases not matched to a gene. Germline assignment: CDR1 LNHDA and CDR2 SQIVND (reference sequence). For the CDR3, the DNA is TGTGCCAGTAGCCCCGGGACAGCTACTAGCACAGATACGCAGTATTTT. Its protein product is CASSPGTATSTDTQYF.

The chain carries TRBV7-8 and TRBJ2-3; no firm D call. Germline assignment: CDR1 SGHVS and CDR2 FQNEAQ. The CDR3 runs 14 residues. V was shortened by 5 bases and J by 1 base, with 10 bases between the two germline ends. CDR3 sequence (DNA): TGTGCCAGCAGCCATAGCATAGGCACAGATACGCAGTATTTT. Its protein product is CASSHSIGTDTQYF.

V and J are TRBV29-1 and TRBJ2-5; 9 bases are shared with TRBD1. CDR1 is SQVTM, CDR2 ANQGSEA, per germline. V lost 6 bases to trimming and J lost 4 bases; unmatched junction nucleotides: 3. CDR3 size: 12 residues. The CDR3 is CSVTGGAETQYF. CDR3 in DNA: TGCAGCGTGACAGGGGGGGCAGAGACCCAGTACTTC.

The J gene is TRBJ2-2, the V gene TRBV9; 8 nucleotides line up with TRBD1. The CDR3 consists of 14 residues. From germline, CDR1 is SGDLS and CDR2 YYNGEE. V lost 3 bases and J lost 6; bases outside the gene matches: 4. The CDR3 sequence is CASSDGQGPGELFF. DNA of the CDR3: TGTGCCAGCAGCGATGGACAGGGCCCCGGGGAGCTGTTTTTT.

The CDR3 nucleotides are TGTGCCAGCAGTCAATCAGGGGGCCCGCGATTCTACACCTTC. Translation: CASSQSGGPRFYTF. This chain links TRBV27 with TRBJ1-2, with 8 bases that match TRBD1. CDR1 MNHEY and CDR2 SMNVEV come from the germline V gene (reference sequence). V shed 5 bases, J shed 10 bases, and the junction held 12 bases outside the gene matches. The CDR3 is 14 residues long.

The sample holds a few counts of this clone. This chain connects TRBV5-1 to TRBJ1-5; tentatively, D is TRBD1 (6 bases). V was clipped by 4 bases and J by 0 bases, with 11 bases between them. CDR1 is SGHRS, CDR2 YFSETQ, per germline. CDR3 size: 15 residues. The CDR3 DNA sequence: TGCGCCAGCAGCCGAACAGGGACTAGCAATCAGCCCCAGCATTTT. It specifies CASSRTGTSNQPQHF.

This chain joins TRBV11-1 and TRBJ2-6, with D unclear. In germline, CDR1 is SGHAT, CDR2 FQDESV (reference sequence). This CDR3 is 15 amino acids long. V was cut by 5 bases and J by 0 bases, with 8 bases left in between. The CDR3 sequence: CASSERPSGANVLTF. The CDR3 region has the DNA TGTGCCAGCAGCGAACGACCCTCTGGGGCCAACGTCCTGACTTTC.

The chain couples TRBV6-5 to TRBJ1-1; possibly TRBD1 for D (5 bases). Trimming took 5 bases from V and 0 from J, leaving 13 bases between them. The CDR3 is 15 amino acids. Germline CDR1 and CDR2: MNHEY and SVGAGI. The CDR3 DNA sequence: TGTGCCAGCAGTGTACCAGGGTTCATGAACACTGAAGCTTTCTTT. This encodes CASSVPGFMNTEAFF.

J is TRBJ2-2 and V is TRBV27; D is perhaps TRBD2 (5 bases). V shed 0 bases and J shed 5 bases, with 13 bases lying between them. Germline lookup yields CDR1 MNHEY and CDR2 SMNVEV (reference sequence). The CDR3 is 16 residues long. CDR3 nucleotide sequence: TGTGCCAGCAGTTTATCCGTTCGGGGAAGGACCGGGGAGCTGTTTTTT. Translation gives CASSLSVRGRTGELFF.

A few counts support this clone. V usage is TRBV10-3 and J usage is TRBJ1-1; 8 nucleotides line up with TRBD1. The germline gives CDR1 ENHRY, CDR2 SYGVKD. Trimming at V came to 6 bases and at J to 1 base, leaving 7 bases not matched to a gene. This CDR3 is built from 15 residues. CDR3 protein: CAIRTVGTGNTEAFF. The CDR3 DNA is TGTGCCATCAGGACGGTGGGGACAGGGAACACTGAAGCTTTCTTT.

The V call is TRBV7-8, the J call TRBJ2-7; TRBD1 agrees at 10 bases. The CDR3 consists of 14 residues. Germline CDR1 SGHVS, CDR2 FQNEAQ. The ends lost 4 bases at V and 3 bases at J; junction bases unmatched: 3. The CDR3 DNA reads as TGTGCCAGCAGCTGGGGACAGGGGAACTACGAGCAGTACTTC. Its translation: CASSWGQGNYEQYF.

This clone was observed a handful of times. The chain uses TRBV13 and TRBJ2-3; 8 positions agree with TRBD2. From germline, CDR1 is PRHDT and CDR2 FYEKMQ (reference sequence). The trim removed 4 bases at V and 2 bases at J, leaving 11 bases unmatched. The length of the CDR3 is 17 residues. The CDR3 coding sequence is TGTGCCAGCAGCTCCCTAGAGAGCGGGGGATACACAGATACGCAGTATTTT. It is translated as CASSSLESGGYTDTQYF.

The chain has TRBV6-5 and TRBJ2-3; no definite D call. In germline, CDR1 is MNHEY, CDR2 SVGAGI. Trimming left V 2 bases short and J 1 base short, with 13 bases between. CDR3 length: 16 amino acids. CDR3 coding DNA: TGTGCCAGCAGTTACCACGGTGGGCGGCGCACAGATACGCAGTATTTT. It yields the protein CASSYHGGRRTDTQYF.

The chain recombines TRBV6-6 with TRBJ1-2; D gene ambiguous. The CDR3 runs 13 residues. With 5 bases removed from V and 1 base from J, the gap between germline ends came to 8 bases. Germline assignment: CDR1 MNHNY and CDR2 SVGAGI (reference sequence). Written as DNA, the CDR3 is TGTGCCAGCAGTCGCGACGGTAACTATGGCTACACCTTC. It translates to CASSRDGNYGYTF.

The rearrangement links TRBV5-6 to TRBJ2-1; 14 positions agree with TRBD2. V was pared by 3 bases and J by 7 bases, with 6 bases of the junction left unmatched. CDR1 and CDR2 from the germline V gene are SGHDT and YYEEEE. This CDR3 contains 16 residues. DNA of the CDR3: TGTGCCAGCAGCTCGGGACTAGCGGGAGTATGGAATGAGCAGTTCTTC. This codes for CASSSGLAGVWNEQFF. Full variable domain (rest looked up from reference TRBV5-6 and TRBJ2-1): DAGVTQSPTHLIKTRGQQVTLRCSPKSGHDTVSWYQQALGQGPQFIFQYYEEEERQRGNFPDRFSGHQFPNYSSELNVNALLLGDSALYLCASSSGLAGVWNEQFFGPGTRLTVL.

The rearrangement joins TRBV2 to TRBJ2-2; 8 nucleotides line up with TRBD2. Germline CDR1 reads SNHLY; CDR2 reads FYNNEI. The CDR3 is 14 amino acids. The ends lost 5 bases at V and 7 bases at J; junction bases unmatched: 6. Here the CDR3 DNA reads TGTGCCAGCAGTATTTTAGCGGGAAGCGGGGAGCTGTTTTTT. It encodes CASSILAGSGELFF.

The rearrangement joins TRBV18 to TRBJ1-2; 11 bases line up with TRBD1. The germline CDR1 and CDR2 sequences are KGHSH and LQKENI. Trimming took 1 base from V and 6 from J; bases not matched to a gene: 1. There are 14 residues in the CDR3. CDR3 protein: CASSPQDRGHGYTF. CDR3 in DNA: TGTGCCAGCTCACCACAGGACAGGGGGCATGGCTACACCTTC. The variable domain in full, completed from reference TRBV18 and TRBJ1-2, reads NAGVMQNPRHLVRRRGQEARLRCSPMKGHSHVYWYRQLPEEGLKFMVYLQKENIIDESGMPKERFSAEFPKEGPSILRIQQVVRGDSAAYFCASSPQDRGHGYTFGSGTRLTVV.

The V gene is TRBV4-3, the J gene TRBJ2-7, with D hard to call. CDR3 length equals 14 residues. V shed 0 bases and J shed 7 bases, with 13 bases lying between them. CDR1 is LGHNA and CDR2 is YSLEER in the germline V gene. CDR3 bases: TGCGCCAGCAGCCAAGATTGGGCTCGACAAGAGCAGTACTTC. It encodes CASSQDWARQEQYF.

This clone was observed a single time. The V and J genes are TRBV19 and TRBJ1-2; weak D call: TRBD1 (6 bases). CDR1 LNHDA and CDR2 SQIVND come from the germline V gene (reference sequence). There are 13 residues in the CDR3. Trimming pared 4 bases from V and 4 bases from J, leaving 10 bases between. The CDR3 spells CASSTGQLYGYTF. CDR3 coding DNA: TGTGCCAGTAGTACAGGACAGCTCTATGGCTACACCTTC.

The V and J genes are TRBV9 and TRBJ2-1, with D possibly matching TRBD2 (5 bases). The length of the CDR3 is 15 residues. V lost 2 bases and J 0 bases, leaving 9 bases between the germline ends. Per germline, CDR1 SGDLS and CDR2 YYNGEE. The DNA of the CDR3 is TGTGCCAGCAGCGTGGGAGACGTCTCCTACAATGAGCAGTTCTTC. Its protein is CASSVGDVSYNEQFF.

The table lists this clone with a few counts. The chain couples TRBV28 to TRBJ2-2, with TRBD2 matching 13 bases. The CDR3 runs 15 residues. V was clipped by 7 bases and J by 6 bases; unmatched bases: 5. Germline V gene data show CDR1 as MDHEN and CDR2 as SYDVKM. The CDR3 loop reads CASTGTSGNAGELFF. CDR3 nucleotide sequence: TGTGCCAGCACCGGGACTAGCGGGAATGCCGGGGAGCTGTTTTTT.

This clone has just one count. The rearrangement joins TRBV6-5 to TRBJ2-3; D remains unclear. CDR1 is MNHEY and CDR2 is SVGAGI in the germline V gene. The CDR3 covers 12 residues. V was shortened by 6 bases and J by 8 bases, with 12 bases between the two germline ends. The CDR3 region is CASRQSSATQYF. The CDR3 DNA follows: TGTGCCAGCAGGCAGTCCAGCGCTACGCAGTATTTT.

The chain joins TRBV18 to TRBJ2-3; 10 bases agree with TRBD2. The junction had 7 bases not matched to a gene; V was cut back by 3 bases and J by 4 bases. From germline, CDR1 is KGHSH and CDR2 LQKENI. The CDR3 covers 16 residues. The CDR3 here is CASSPLSGGASDTQYF. The CDR3 nucleotides read TGTGCCAGCTCACCGTTAAGCGGGGGGGCATCAGATACGCAGTATTTT.

The chain employs TRBV15 and TRBJ2-4; D gene uncertain. V dropped 0 bases and J dropped 1 base, with 13 bases sitting between them. The CDR3 extends over 17 amino acids. Germline CDR1 reads LNHNV; CDR2 reads YYDKDF (reference sequence). CDR3 sequence (DNA): TGTGCCACCAGCAGAGATTTAAGTGGATGGGCCAAAAACATTCAGTACTTC. It is translated as CATSRDLSGWAKNIQYF.

This clone has only a few counts. The V call is TRBV9, the J call TRBJ2-2, with unresolved D. Trimming stripped 3 bases from V and 5 bases from J, with 8 bases between. The V gene's germline CDR1 is SGDLS and CDR2 YYNGEE. The CDR3 has 13 residues. CDR3 sequence: CASSAGGTGELFF. CDR3 nucleotide sequence: TGTGCCAGCAGCGCCGGTGGGACCGGGGAGCTGTTTTTT.

In its sample, this clone was seen once. The J gene is TRBJ1-2, the V gene TRBV6-9; 11 positions agree with TRBD1. Germline V gene lookup returns CDR1 MNHGY and CDR2 SVAAGI. V gave up 6 bases and J gave up 7 bases; unmatched junction bases: 7. CDR3 length: 14 amino acids. In DNA, the CDR3 is TGTGCCAGCAGCTGGGACAGGGGGTGGGGTGGCTACACCTTC. Translated: CASSWDRGWGGYTF.